This note documents a single T cell receptor (beta chain) sequence. Antigen: not known. The missing CDR3 end, 3 residues past where the read stops, is filled in from the germline J gene. The data are from a study of Tregs in tolerant kidney transplant recipients. The protocol was immunoSEQ multiplex PCR, while the TCRdb copy is restricted to in-frame clones and leaves out a portion. The sample has about 48,000 clones, and its top ten clones hold 0.85%. Study-wide findings and caveats: Activated donor B cell expansion appeared to reveal the most relevant donor-specific TCRbeta repertoire. Nucleotide sequences could not be compared across some patients' samples due to primer changes. Donor-specific Treg expansion exceeded global Treg expansion in tolerant patients, suggesting antigen drive.

Unstimulated Tregs (CD4+CD25+CD127-) and CD4+CD25- non-Tregs were sorted from PBMCs. This CDR3 spans 14 amino acids. V was clipped by 1 base and J by 9 bases; unmatched bases: 5. Per the germline V gene, CDR1 is SGHAT and CDR2 is FQNNGV. The V gene is TRBV11-2, the J gene TRBJ2-4; 8 positions agree with TRBD2. The source of this sequence is a human donor who received a combined kidney and bone marrow transplant. Specimen: CD4+ T cells from blood, collected before the transplant. Incomplete CDR3 DNA: TGTGCCAGCAGCTTAGGTAGCGGGACCTCCATT. It encodes CASSLGSGTSI. The whole CDR3 sequence is CASSLGSGTSIQYF.